Each of the 7 T cell receptor beta chains below was sequenced from the same sample in a study of shared clonotypes between healthy human individuals. The protocol was immunoSEQ multiplex PCR, while the TCRdb copy is restricted to in-frame clones and leaves out a portion. The sample yields roughly 2,000,000 clones, roughly 95% seen once. Naivety among CD8 cells was defined by CD45RO negativity and positive CCR7 selection, thereby excluding terminally differentiated effector memory CD45RA+ cells. Source material: naive CD8+ T cells from PBMCs. Source of these receptors: a man aged 18 to 29 in good health. Some clones in this sample may be carry-over from other donors' samples.

This clone was seen only once. This rearrangement joins TRBV14 to TRBJ2-2; D gene uncertain. Germline assignment: CDR1 SGHDN and CDR2 FVKESK. The CDR3 sequence is 17 residues long. The V end lost 3 bases, the J end lost 7 bases, and 21 bases lay between the germline ends. CDR3 protein: CASSHTPGLGINGELFF. The CDR3 DNA sequence: TGTGCCAGCAGCCACACCCCGGGTTTGGGGATTAACGGGGAGCTGTTTTTT.

The chain recombines TRBV29-1 with TRBJ2-5; the D gene is possibly TRBD1 (5 bases). The V end lost 2 bases, the J end lost 4 bases, and 14 bases lay between the germline ends. The CDR3 totals 14 residues. CDR1 and CDR2 (germline): SQVTM, ANQGSEA. The CDR3 DNA is TGCAGCGTTGAATCCCAGGGTCTGGTAGAGACCCAGTACTTC. This gives the protein CSVESQGLVETQYF.

This clone was observed a few times. V and J are TRBV28 and TRBJ2-7; no firm D call. Germline V gene lookup returns CDR1 MDHEN and CDR2 SYDVKM. This CDR3 region has 13 residues. The germline V and J ends were trimmed by 7 bases and 3 bases, with 13 bases remaining between them. CDR3 sequence (DNA): TGTGCCAGCAAGACTCCTTGGGGCTACGAGCAGTACTTC. Translation gives CASKTPWGYEQYF. The full variable domain, completed using reference TRBV28 and TRBJ2-7, is DVKVTQSSRYLVKRTGEKVFLECVQDMDHENMFWYRQDPGLGLRLIYFSYDVKMKEKGDIPEGYSVSREKKERFSLILESASTNQTSMYLCASKTPWGYEQYFGPGTRLTVT.

The chain has TRBV28 and TRBJ2-7; 8 bases are a match to TRBD1. The germline gives CDR1 MDHEN, CDR2 SYDVKM. After removal of 2 bases from V and 10 bases from J, the junction contained 4 bases not matched to a gene. This CDR3 has 12 residues. CDR3 loop: CASSLQDRGQYF. DNA of the CDR3: TGTGCCAGCAGTTTACAAGACAGGGGTCAGTACTTC.

The chain is built from TRBV14 and TRBJ2-1, with D perhaps matching TRBD2 (6 bases). The CDR3 has 15 residues. Per germline, CDR1 SGHDN and CDR2 FVKESK. Trimming took off 2 bases at V and 4 bases at J, with 12 bases between the two ends. The CDR3 bases are TGTGCCAGCAGCCAACGCTCGGGGACTTACAATGAGCAGTTCTTC. Translation: CASSQRSGTYNEQFF.

As regards this clone: An end of the junction does not agree with germline; a read error may underlie this. This chain connects TRBV6-6 to TRBJ2-7, with unresolved D. The germline CDR1 and CDR2 sequences are MNHNY and SVGAGI (reference sequence). The length of the CDR3 is 13 residues. This CDR3 reads CASGARGHNDQYF. The CDR3 nucleotides are TGTGCCAGCGGAGCGCGAGGCCACAACGACCAGTACTTC.

CDR3 coding DNA: TGTGCCAGCAGTTTATATGGGGGGCGGGCGACTAATGAAAAACTGTTTTTT. This encodes CASSLYGGRATNEKLFF. The gene calls are TRBV27 and TRBJ1-4; TRBD1 might be the D (6 bases). The V gene's germline CDR1 is MNHEY and CDR2 SMNVEV (reference sequence). The V end was cut by 1 base, the J end by 2 bases, with 14 bases between. This CDR3 is built from 17 residues.